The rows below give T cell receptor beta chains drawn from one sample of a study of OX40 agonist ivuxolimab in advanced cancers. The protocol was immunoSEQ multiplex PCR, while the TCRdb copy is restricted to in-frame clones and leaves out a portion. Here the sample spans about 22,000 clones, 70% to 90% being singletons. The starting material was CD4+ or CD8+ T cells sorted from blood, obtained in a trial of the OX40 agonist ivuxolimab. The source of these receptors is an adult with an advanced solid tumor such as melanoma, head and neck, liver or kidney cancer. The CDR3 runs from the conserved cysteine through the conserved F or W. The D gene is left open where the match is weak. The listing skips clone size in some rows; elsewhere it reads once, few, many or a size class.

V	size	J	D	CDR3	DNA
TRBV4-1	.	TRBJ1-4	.	CASLGTALKLFF	TGCGCCAGCCTCGGTACGGCTTTAAAACTGTTTTTT
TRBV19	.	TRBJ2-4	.	CASSIVEGLGNIQYF	TGTGCCAGTAGTATAGTAGAGGGTCTGGGAAACATTCAGTACTTC
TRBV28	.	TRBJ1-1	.	CASSLPRGTEAFF	TGTGCCAGCAGTTTGCCAAGAGGCACTGAAGCTTTCTTT
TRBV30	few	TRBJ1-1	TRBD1	CAWSLTGGLAEAFF	TGTGCCTGGAGCTTGACAGGGGGCCTAGCTGAAGCTTTCTTT
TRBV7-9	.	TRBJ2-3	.	CASSLRARSQRLSTDTQYF	TGTGCCAGCAGCTTACGAGCCCGTTCGCAGCGGCTCAGCACAGATACGCAGTATTTT
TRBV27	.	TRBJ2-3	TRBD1	CASSPSQGAIWTDTQYF	TGTGCCAGCAGTCCGTCGCAGGGGGCGATATGGACAGATACGCAGTATTTT
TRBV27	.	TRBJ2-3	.	CASSLLALGLTDTQYF	TGTGCCAGCAGCCTTCTTGCGTTGGGACTCACAGATACGCAGTATTTT
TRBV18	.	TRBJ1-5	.	CASSRGTGTTHSNQPQHF	TGTGCCAGCTCACGAGGAACTGGGACGACCCACAGCAATCAGCCCCAGCATTTT
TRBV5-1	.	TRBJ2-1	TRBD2	CASSLVSGGAREQFF	TGCGCCAGCAGCTTGGTTAGCGGGGGGGCTCGGGAGCAGTTCTTC
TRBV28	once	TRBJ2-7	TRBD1	CASSFSQGAHEQYF	TGTGCCAGCAGTTTTAGTCAGGGGGCCCACGAGCAGTACTTC
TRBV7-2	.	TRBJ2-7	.	CASSFDGYEQYF	TGTGCCAGCAGCTTTGACGGATACGAGCAGTACTTC
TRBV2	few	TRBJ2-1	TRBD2	CASSLLALNEQFF	TGTGCCAGCAGTTTACTAGCGCTTAATGAGCAGTTCTTC
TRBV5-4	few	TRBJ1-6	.	CASSQERAPNSPLHF	TGTGCCAGCAGCCAAGAGAGAGCCCCCAATTCACCCCTCCACTTT
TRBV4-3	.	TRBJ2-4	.	CASSQDGGEKDIQYF	TGCGCCAGCAGCCAAGATGGAGGGGAGAAAGACATTCAGTACTTC
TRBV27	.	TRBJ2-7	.	CASSLSDGSGYEQYF	TGTGCCAGCAGTTTATCAGACGGGAGCGGCTACGAGCAGTACTTC
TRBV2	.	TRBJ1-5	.	CASSVREGQPQHF	TGTGCCAGCAGTGTCAGGGAGGGCCAGCCCCAGCATTTT
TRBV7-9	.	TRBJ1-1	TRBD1	CASSSDRVTEVFF	TGTGCCAGCAGCTCAGACAGGGTCACTGAAGTTTTCTTT
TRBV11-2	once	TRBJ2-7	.	CASSLVNHEQYF	TGTGCCAGCAGCTTAGTTAACCACGAGCAGTACTTC
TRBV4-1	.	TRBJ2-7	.	CASSPILTTYEQYF	TGCGCCAGCAGCCCGATATTGACTACCTACGAGCAGTACTTC
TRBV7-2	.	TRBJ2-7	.	CASTWGSSYEQYF	TGTGCCAGCACCTGGGGAAGCTCCTACGAGCAGTACTTC
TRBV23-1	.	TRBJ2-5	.	CASSQSVQETQYF	TGCGCCAGCAGTCAATCTGTACAAGAGACCCAGTACTTC
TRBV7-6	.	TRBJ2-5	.	CASSLSQQETQYF	TGTGCCAGCAGCCTTAGTCAGCAAGAGACCCAGTACTTC
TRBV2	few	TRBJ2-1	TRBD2	CASGTSDSYNEQFF	TGTGCCAGCGGGACTAGCGACTCCTACAATGAGCAGTTCTTC
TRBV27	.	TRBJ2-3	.	CASSRDNTDTQYF	TGTGCCAGCAGCCGGGACAACACAGATACGCAGTATTTT
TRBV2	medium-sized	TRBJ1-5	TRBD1	CASGGQGALSNQPQHF	TGTGCCAGCGGGGGACAGGGGGCGTTAAGCAATCAGCCCCAGCATTTT
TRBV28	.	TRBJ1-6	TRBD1	CASSSPDRGVTTSPLHF	TGTGCCAGCAGTTCCCCAGACAGGGGCGTGACCACTTCACCCCTCCACTTT
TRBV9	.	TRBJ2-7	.	CASSVPIGKYF	TGTGCCAGCAGCGTACCGATAGGGAAGTACTTC
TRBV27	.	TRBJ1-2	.	CASSLGPPDYGYTF	TGTGCCAGCAGTTTGGGGCCTCCTGACTATGGCTACACCTTC
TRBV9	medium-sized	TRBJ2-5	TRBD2	CASSGGGPPRETQYF	TGTGCCAGCAGCGGCGGGGGACCTCCCCGGGAGACCCAGTACTTC
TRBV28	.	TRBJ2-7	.	CASRKLVTHGTVTYEQYF	TGTGCCAGCAGAAAGCTGGTCACTCATGGGACGGTTACCTACGAGCAGTACTTC